A single sample gave rise to the 7 T cell receptor beta chains below, sequenced in a study of shared clonotypes between healthy human individuals. The method was immunoSEQ multiplex PCR; TCRdb's version includes in-frame clones alone and lacks a portion of them. The data hold roughly 2,300,000 clones, with about 90% observed a single time. Sequencing was performed on naive CD4+ T cells from PBMCs. Stated subset: CD45RA+ positively selected. These receptors were taken from a man between 18 and 35 years old in good health. Some clones in this sample may be carry-over from other donors' samples.

This clone was seen only a few times. The V and J genes are TRBV6-6 and TRBJ1-1; D gene ambiguous. CDR1 is MNHNY, CDR2 SVGAGI, per germline (reference sequence). Trimming stripped 7 bases from V and 0 bases from J, with 9 bases between. CDR3 length equals 13 residues. Here the CDR3 reads CASIKVLNTEAFF. CDR3 coding DNA: TGTGCCAGCATCAAAGTACTGAACACTGAAGCTTTCTTT.

This chain links TRBV6-5 with TRBJ1-5; possibly TRBD1 for D (5 bases). CDR1 is MNHEY and CDR2 is SVGAGI in the germline V gene. Trimming cost V 8 bases and J 0 bases, with 14 bases left between them. The CDR3 is 15 residues long. Here the CDR3 DNA reads TGTGCCAGCCTAAGCAGGGCCTATAGCAATCAGCCCCAGCATTTT. Its translation is CASLSRAYSNQPQHF.

In its sample, this clone was seen once. This rearrangement joins TRBV28 to TRBJ1-2; 9 bases match TRBD1. After removal of 6 bases from V and 7 bases from J, the junction contained 9 bases not matched to a gene. Germline CDR1 MDHEN, CDR2 SYDVKM. CDR3 length: 14 amino acids. CDR3: CASRTGTGSVGYTF. CDR3 sequence (DNA): TGTGCCAGCAGGACCGGGACAGGGTCGGTTGGCTACACCTTC.

The V and J genes are TRBV5-1 and TRBJ2-5; 10 nucleotides line up with TRBD2. This CDR3 is 15 amino acids long. V lost 0 bases to trimming and J lost 3 bases; unmatched junction nucleotides: 2. Germline V gene data show CDR1 as SGHRS and CDR2 as YFSETQ. CDR3 sequence (DNA): TGCGCCAGCAGCTTGGGGACTAGCGGAGAAGAGACCCAGTACTTC. It is translated as CASSLGTSGEETQYF.

The chain joins TRBV6-1 to TRBJ2-7; D might be TRBD1 or TRBD2, each matching 6 bases. The germline V gene has CDR1 MNHNS and CDR2 SASEGT. Trimming stripped 8 bases from V and 5 bases from J, with 13 bases between. The CDR3 loop spans 12 amino acids. The CDR3: CASAQRGDEQYF. The CDR3 DNA sequence: TGTGCCAGCGCCCAAAGGGGGGACGAGCAGTACTTC.

CDR3: CASSARLASSYNEQFF. CDR3 nucleotide sequence: TGTGCCAGCAGCGCTAGACTGGCAAGCTCCTACAATGAGCAGTTCTTC. V and J are TRBV7-3 and TRBJ2-1; D is undetermined. The germline CDR1 and CDR2 sequences are SGHTA and FQGTGA. V dropped 5 bases and J dropped 0 bases, with 14 bases sitting between them. CDR3 size: 16 residues.

CDR3 DNA: TGTGCCAGCAGAACCCCCTCCGGGGGCCCTGCTGGAAACACCATATATTTT. It yields the protein CASRTPSGGPAGNTIYF. The V and J genes are TRBV28 and TRBJ1-3, with D maybe TRBD1 (6 bases). The CDR3 runs to 17 residues. The V and J ends lost 6 bases and 2 bases respectively, with 20 bases between them. Looked up from germline, CDR1 is MDHEN and CDR2 is SYDVKM.